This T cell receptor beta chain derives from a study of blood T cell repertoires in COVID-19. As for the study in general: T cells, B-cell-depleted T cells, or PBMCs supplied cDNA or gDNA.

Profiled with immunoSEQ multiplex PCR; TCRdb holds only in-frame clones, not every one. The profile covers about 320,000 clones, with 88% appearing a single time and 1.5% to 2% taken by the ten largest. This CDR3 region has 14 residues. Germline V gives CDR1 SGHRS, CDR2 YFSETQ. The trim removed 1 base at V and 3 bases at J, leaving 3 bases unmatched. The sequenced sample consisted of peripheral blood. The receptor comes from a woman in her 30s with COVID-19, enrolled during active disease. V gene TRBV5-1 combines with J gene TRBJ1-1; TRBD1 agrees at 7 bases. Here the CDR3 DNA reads TGCGCCAGCAGCTTGACAGGGGTTTACACTGAAGCTTTCTTT. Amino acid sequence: CASSLTGVYTEAFF. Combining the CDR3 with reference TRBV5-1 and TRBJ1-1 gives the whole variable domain KAGVTQTPRYLIKTRGQQVTLSCSPISGHRSVSWYQQTPGQGLQFLFEYFSETQRNKGNFPGRFSGRQFSNSRSEMNVSTLELGDSALYLCASSLTGVYTEAFFGQGTRLTVV.